This paragraph covers one T cell receptor beta chain sequence. Its target is not known. Germline V lookup: CDR1 SQVTM, CDR2 ANQGSEA. V lost 7 bases and J 4 bases, leaving 13 bases between the germline ends. The CDR3 contains 12 residues. Cells that made up the mixed lymphocyte reaction were cocultured at 37°C for around six days. The source of the sample is a study of siplizumab effects on memory and regulatory T cells. Overall study findings and caveats: Naive T cells were seen as more diverse than memory cells and as major alloresponse contributors.

Clones were sequenced by immunoSEQ multiplex PCR, and TCRdb holds only the in-frame ones, with some missing. Found here are about 3,100 clones, approximately 49% of them singletons; the top ten hold approximately 5%. The source of this sequence is a human donor in good health; the cells came from an allogeneic mixed lymphocyte reaction. The V and J genes are TRBV29-1 and TRBJ1-1; no definite D call. The specimen sequenced was CFSE-low (dividing) CD4+ T cells sorted from an allogeneic mixed lymphocyte reaction. This chain's CDR3 is CSGTRGGTEAFF. DNA for the CDR3: TGCAGCGGCACCCGGGGAGGCACTGAAGCTTTCTTT.